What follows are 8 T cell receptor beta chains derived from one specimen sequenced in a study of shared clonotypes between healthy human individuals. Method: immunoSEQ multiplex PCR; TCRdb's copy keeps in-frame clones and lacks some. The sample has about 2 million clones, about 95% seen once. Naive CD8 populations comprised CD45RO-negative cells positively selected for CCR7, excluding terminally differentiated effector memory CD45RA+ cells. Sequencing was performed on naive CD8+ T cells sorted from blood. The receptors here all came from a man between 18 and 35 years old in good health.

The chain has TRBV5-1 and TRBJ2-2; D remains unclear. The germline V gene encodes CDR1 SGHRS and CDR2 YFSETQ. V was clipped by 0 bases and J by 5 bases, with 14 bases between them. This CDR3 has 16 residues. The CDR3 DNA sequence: TGCGCCAGCAGCTTGGATACCAGATACGGGACCGGGGAGCTGTTTTTT. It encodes CASSLDTRYGTGELFF.

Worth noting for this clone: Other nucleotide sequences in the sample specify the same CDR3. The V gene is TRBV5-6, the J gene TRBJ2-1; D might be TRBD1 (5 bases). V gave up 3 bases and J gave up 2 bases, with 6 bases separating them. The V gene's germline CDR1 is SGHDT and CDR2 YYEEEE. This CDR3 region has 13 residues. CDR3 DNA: TGTGCCAGCAGCTCGGACACCTACAATGAGCAGTTCTTC. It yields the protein CASSSDTYNEQFF.

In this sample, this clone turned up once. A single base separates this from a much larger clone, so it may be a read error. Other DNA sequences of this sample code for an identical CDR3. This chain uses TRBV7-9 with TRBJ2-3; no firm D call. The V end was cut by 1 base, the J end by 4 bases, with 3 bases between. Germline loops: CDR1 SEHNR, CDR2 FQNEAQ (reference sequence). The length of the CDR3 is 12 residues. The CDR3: CASSLGADTQYF. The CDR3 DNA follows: TGTGCCAGCAGCTTAGGCGCAGATACGCAGTATTTT.

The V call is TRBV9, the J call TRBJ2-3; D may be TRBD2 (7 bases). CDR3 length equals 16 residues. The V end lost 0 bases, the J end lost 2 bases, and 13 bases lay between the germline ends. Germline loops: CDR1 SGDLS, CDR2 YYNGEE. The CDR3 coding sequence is TGTGCCAGCAGCGTAGCCGCGGGGGCGGACACAGATACGCAGTATTTT. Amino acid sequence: CASSVAAGADTDTQYF.

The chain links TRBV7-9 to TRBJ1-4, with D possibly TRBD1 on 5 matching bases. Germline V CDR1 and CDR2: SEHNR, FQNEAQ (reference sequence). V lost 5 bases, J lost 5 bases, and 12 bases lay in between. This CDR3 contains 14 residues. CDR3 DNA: TGTGCCAGCAGCCTAAGAGGGACGAATGAAAAACTGTTTTTT. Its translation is CASSLRGTNEKLFF.

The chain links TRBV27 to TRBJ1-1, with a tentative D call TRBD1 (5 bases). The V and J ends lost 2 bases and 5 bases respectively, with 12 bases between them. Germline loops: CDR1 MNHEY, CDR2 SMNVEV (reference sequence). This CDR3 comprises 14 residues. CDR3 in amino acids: CASSLLVSGTEAFF. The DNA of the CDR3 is TGTGCCAGCAGTTTACTGGTATCAGGGACTGAAGCTTTCTTT.

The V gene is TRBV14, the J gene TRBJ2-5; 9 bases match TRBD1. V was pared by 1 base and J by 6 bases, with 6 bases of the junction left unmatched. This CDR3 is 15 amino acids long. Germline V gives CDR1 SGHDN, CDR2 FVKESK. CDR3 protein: CASSQGTGVVKTQYF. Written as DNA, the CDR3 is TGTGCCAGCAGCCAAGGGACAGGGGTTGTAAAGACCCAGTACTTC.

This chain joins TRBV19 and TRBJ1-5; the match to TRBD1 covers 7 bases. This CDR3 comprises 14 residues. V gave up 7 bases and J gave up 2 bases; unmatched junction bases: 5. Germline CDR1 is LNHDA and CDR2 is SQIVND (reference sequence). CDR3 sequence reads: CASTQGDGNQPQHF. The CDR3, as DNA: TGTGCCAGTACCCAGGGGGACGGCAATCAGCCCCAGCATTTT.